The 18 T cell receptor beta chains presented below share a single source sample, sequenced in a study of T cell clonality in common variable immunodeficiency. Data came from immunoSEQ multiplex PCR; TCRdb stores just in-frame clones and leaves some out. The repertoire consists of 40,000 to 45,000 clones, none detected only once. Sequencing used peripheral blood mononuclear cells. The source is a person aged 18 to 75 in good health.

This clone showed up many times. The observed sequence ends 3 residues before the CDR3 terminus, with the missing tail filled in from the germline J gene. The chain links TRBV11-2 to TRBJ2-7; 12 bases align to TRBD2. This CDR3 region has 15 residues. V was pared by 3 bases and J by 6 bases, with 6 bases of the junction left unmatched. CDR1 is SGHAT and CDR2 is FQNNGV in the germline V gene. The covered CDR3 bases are TGTGCCAGCAGCTTTCTAGCGGGAGGGCCGAGCGAG. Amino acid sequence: CASSFLAGGPSE. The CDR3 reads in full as CASSFLAGGPSEQYF. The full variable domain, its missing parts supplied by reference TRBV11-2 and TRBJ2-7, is EAGVAQSPRYKIIEKRQSVAFWCNPISGHATLYWYQQILGQGPKLLIQFQNNGVVDDSQLPKDRFSAERLKGVDSTLKIQPAKLEDSAVYLCASSFLAGGPSEQYFGPGTRLTVT.

The CDR3 sequence is CASSHLDRDTEAFF. The covered CDR3 bases are TGTGCCAGCAGCCACCTGGACAGGGACACTGAA. The genes are TRBV11-2 and TRBJ1-1; 8 bases match TRBD1. The missing CDR3 end, 3 residues past where the read stops, is filled in from the germline J gene. J gave up 3 bases and V 5 bases, and 5 bases lay outside the gene matches. This CDR3 is 14 amino acids long. The germline V gene has CDR1 SGHAT and CDR2 FQNNGV.

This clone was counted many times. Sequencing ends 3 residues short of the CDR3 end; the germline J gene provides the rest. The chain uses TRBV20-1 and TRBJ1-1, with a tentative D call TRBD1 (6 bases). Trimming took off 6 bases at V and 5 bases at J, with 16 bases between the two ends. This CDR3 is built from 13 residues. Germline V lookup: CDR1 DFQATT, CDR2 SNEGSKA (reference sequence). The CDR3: CSARGHGETEAFF. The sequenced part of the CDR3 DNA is TGCAGTGCAAGGGGACACGGGGAAACTGAA.

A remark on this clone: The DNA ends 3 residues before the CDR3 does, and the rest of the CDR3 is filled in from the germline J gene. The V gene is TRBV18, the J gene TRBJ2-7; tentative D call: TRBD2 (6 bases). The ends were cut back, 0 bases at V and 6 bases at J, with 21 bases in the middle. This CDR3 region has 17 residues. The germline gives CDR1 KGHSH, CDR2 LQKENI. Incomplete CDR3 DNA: TGTGCCAGCTCACCACCGACCACGCGGGGTTCAGGTTCCGAG. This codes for CASSPPTTRGSGSE. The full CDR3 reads CASSPPTTRGSGSEQYF.

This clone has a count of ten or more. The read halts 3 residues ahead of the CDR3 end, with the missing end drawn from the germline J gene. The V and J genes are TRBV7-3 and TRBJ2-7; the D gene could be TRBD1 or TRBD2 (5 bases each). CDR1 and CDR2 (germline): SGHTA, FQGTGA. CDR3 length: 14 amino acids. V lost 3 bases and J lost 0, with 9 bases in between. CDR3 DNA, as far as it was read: TGTGCCAGCAGCTTTGAGGGGAGCTCCTACGAG. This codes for CASSFEGSSYE. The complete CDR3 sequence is CASSFEGSSYEQYF. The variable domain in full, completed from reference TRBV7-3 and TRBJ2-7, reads GAGVSQTPSNKVTEKGKYVELRCDPISGHTALYWYRQSLGQGPEFLIYFQGTGAADDSGLPNDRFFAVRPEGSVSTLKIQRTERGDSAVYLCASSFEGSSYEQYFGPGTRLTVT.

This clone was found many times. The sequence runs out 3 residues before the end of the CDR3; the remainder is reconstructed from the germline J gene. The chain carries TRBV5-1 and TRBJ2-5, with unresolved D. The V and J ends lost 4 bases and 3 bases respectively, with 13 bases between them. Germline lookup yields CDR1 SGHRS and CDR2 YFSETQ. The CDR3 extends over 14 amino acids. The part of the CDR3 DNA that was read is TGCGCCAGCAGCCCCGGAGCGATCGAAGAGACC. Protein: CASSPGAIEET. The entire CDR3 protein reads CASSPGAIEETQYF. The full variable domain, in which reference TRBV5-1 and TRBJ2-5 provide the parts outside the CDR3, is KAGVTQTPRYLIKTRGQQVTLSCSPISGHRSVSWYQQTPGQGLQFLFEYFSETQRNKGNFPGRFSGRQFSNSRSEMNVSTLELGDSALYLCASSPGAIEETQYFGPGTRLLVL.

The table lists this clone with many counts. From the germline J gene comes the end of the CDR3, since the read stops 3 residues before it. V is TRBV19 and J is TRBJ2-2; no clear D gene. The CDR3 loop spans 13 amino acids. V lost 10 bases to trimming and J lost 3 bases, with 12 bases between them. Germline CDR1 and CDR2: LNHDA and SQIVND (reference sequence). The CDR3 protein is CATTQIYTGELFF. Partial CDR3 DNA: TGTGCCACCACCCAGATTTACACCGGGGAG.

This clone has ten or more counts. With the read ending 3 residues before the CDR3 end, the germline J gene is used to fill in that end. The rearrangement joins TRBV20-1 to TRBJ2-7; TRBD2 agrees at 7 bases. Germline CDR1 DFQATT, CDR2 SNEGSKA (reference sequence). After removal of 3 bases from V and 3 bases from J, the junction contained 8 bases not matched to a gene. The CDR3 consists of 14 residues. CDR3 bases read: TGCAGTGCTAGGCTGGGGGGGGAAAACTACGAG. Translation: CSARLGGENYE. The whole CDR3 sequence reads CSARLGGENYEQYF.

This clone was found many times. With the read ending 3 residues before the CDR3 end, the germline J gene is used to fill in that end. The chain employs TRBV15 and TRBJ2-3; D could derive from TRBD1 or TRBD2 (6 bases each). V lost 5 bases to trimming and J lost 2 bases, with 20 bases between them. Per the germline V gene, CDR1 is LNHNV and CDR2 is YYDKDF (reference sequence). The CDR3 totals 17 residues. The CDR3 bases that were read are TGTGCCACCAGCCCCGGGGCAGGGGTGCGGGACACAGATACG. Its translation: CATSPGAGVRDTDT. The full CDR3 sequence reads CATSPGAGVRDTDTQYF.

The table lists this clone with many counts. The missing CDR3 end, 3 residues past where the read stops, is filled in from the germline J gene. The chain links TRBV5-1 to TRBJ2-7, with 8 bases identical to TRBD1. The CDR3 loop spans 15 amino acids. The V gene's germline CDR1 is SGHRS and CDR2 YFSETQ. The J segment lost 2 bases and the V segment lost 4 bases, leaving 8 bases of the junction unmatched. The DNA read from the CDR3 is TGCGCCAGCAGCCCCGGACAGGGACCCCCCTACGAG. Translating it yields CASSPGQGPPYE. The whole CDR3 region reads CASSPGQGPPYEQYF.

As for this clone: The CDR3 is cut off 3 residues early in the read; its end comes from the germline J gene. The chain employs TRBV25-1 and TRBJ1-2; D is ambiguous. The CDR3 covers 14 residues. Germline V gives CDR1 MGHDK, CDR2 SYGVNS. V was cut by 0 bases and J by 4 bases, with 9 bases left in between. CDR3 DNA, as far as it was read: TGTGCCAGCAGTGAATATGAGGCTGTCTATGGC. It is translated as CASSEYEAVYG. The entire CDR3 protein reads CASSEYEAVYGYTF.

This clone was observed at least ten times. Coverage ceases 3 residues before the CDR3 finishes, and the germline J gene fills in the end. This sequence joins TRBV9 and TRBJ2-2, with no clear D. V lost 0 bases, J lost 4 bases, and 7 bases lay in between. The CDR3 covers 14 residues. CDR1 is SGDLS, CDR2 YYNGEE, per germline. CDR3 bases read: TGTGCCAGCAGCGTAGGTGGCGGCACCGGGGAG. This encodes CASSVGGGTGE. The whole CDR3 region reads CASSVGGGTGELFF.

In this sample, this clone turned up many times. The CDR3 here is CASSQAMGQGTYNEQFF. The DNA read from the CDR3 is TGTGCCAGCAGCCAAGCTATGGGCCAGGGAACTTACAATGAG. V is TRBV4-2 and J is TRBJ2-1; the D gene is possibly TRBD1 (5 bases). The DNA ends 3 residues before the CDR3 does, and the rest of the CDR3 is filled in from the germline J gene. Per germline, CDR1 LGHNA and CDR2 YNFKEQ. Trimming pared 1 base from V and 4 bases from J, leaving 17 bases between. The CDR3 has 17 amino acids.

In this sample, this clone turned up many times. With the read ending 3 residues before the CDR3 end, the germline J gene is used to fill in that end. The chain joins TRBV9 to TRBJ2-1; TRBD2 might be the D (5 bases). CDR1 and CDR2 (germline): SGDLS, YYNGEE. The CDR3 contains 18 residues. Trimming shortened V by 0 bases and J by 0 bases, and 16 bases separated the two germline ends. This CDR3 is CASSVASFSGLSYNEQFF. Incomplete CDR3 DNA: TGTGCCAGCAGCGTAGCGTCATTTTCTGGACTCTCCTACAATGAG.

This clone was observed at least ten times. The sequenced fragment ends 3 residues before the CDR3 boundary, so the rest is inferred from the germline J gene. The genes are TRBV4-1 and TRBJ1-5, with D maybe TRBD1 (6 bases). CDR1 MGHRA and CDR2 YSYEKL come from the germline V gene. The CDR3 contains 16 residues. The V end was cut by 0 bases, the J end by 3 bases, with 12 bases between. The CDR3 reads CASSQDRTELNQPQHF. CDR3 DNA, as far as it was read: TGCGCCAGCAGCCAAGATAGGACAGAGCTCAATCAGCCC.

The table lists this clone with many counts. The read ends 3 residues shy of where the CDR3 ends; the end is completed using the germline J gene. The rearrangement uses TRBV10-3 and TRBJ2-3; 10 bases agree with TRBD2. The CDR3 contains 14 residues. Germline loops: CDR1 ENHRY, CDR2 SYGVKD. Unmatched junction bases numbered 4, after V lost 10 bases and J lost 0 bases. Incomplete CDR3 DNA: TGTGCCACTAGCGGGGGAAGAAGCACAGATACG. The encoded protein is CATSGGRSTDT. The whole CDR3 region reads CATSGGRSTDTQYF.

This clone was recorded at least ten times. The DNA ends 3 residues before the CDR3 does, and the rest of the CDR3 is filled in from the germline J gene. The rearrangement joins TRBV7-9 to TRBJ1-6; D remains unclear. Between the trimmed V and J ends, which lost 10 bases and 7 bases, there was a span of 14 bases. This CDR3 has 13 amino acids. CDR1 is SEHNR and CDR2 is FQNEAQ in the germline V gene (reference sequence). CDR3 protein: CAIPDSANSPLHF. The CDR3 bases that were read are TGTGCCATCCCTGACTCGGCGAATTCACCC.

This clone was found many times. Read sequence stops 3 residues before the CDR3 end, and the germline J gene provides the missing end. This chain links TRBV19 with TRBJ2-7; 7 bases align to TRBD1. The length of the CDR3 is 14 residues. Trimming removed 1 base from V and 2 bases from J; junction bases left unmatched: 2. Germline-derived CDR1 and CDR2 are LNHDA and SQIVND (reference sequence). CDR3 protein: CASSIARGTYEQYF. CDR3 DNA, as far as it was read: TGTGCCAGTAGTATAGCCAGGGGGACCTACGAG.